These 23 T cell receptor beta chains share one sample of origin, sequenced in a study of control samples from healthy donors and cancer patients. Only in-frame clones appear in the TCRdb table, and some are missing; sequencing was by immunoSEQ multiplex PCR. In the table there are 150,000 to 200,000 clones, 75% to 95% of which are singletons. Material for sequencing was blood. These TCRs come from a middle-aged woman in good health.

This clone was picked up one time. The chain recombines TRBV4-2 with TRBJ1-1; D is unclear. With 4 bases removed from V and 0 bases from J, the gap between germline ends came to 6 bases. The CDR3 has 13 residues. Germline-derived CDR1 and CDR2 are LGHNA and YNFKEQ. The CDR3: CASSREMNTEAFF. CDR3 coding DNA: TGTGCCAGCAGCCGTGAGATGAACACTGAAGCTTTCTTT.

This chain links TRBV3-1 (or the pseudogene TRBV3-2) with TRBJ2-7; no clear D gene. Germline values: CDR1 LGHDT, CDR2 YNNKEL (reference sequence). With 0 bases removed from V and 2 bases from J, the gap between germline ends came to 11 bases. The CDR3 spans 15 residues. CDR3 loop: CASSQELDRAYEQYF. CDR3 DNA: TGTGCCAGCAGCCAAGAATTGGACCGCGCCTACGAGCAGTACTTC.

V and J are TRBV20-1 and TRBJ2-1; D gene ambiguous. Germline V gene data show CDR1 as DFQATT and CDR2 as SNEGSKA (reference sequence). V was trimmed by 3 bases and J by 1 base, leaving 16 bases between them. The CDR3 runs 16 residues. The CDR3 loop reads CSASGSSLESYNEQFF. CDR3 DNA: TGCAGTGCTAGTGGTTCCAGCCTGGAGTCCTACAATGAGCAGTTCTTC.

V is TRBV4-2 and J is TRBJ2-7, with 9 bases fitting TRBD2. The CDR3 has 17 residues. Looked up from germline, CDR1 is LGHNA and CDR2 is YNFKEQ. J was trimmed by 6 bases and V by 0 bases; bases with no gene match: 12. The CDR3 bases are TGTGCCAGCAGCCAAGATACCGGCGGGGGGGGTGTTGTCGAGCAGTACTTC. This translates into CASSQDTGGGGVVEQYF.

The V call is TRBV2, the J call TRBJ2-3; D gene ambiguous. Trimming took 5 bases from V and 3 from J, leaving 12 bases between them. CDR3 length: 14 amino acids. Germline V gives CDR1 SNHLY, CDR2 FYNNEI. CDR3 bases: TGTGCCAGCAGTCAGGTCGCTTTTACAGATACGCAGTATTTT. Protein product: CASSQVAFTDTQYF.

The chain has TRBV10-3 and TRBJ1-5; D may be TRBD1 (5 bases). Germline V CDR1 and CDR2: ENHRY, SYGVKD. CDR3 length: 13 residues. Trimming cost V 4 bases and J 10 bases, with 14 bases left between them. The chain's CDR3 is CAISGGVRDPQHF. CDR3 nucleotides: TGTGCCATCAGTGGGGGGGTCCGGGACCCCCAGCATTTT.

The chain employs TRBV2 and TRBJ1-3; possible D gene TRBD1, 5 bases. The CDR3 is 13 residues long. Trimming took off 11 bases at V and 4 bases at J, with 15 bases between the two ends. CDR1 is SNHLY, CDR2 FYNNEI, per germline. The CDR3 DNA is TGTGCCGCCGTAGGGGATGAAGGAAACACCATATATTTT. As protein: CAAVGDEGNTIYF.

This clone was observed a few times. The CDR3 DNA is TGTGCCAGCAGTGAACCAGACGTTTACGAGCAGTACTTC. It codes for CASSEPDVYEQYF. The rearrangement joins TRBV2 to TRBJ2-7, with D unclear. The V gene lost 2 bases and the J gene lost 4 bases, with 9 bases spanning the gap. Germline CDR1 reads SNHLY; CDR2 reads FYNNEI. CDR3 length: 13 amino acids.

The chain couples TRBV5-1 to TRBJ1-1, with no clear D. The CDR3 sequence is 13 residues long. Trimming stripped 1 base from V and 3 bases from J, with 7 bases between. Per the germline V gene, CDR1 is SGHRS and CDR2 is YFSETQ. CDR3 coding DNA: TGCGCCAGCAGCTTGTCCGCGGACACTGAAGCTTTCTTT. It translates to CASSLSADTEAFF.

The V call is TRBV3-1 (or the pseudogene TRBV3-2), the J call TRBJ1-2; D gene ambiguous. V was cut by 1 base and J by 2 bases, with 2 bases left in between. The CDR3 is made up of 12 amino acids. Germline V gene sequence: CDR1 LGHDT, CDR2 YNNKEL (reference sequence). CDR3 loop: CASSQGNYGYTF. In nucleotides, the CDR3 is TGTGCCAGCAGCCAAGGAAACTATGGCTACACCTTC.

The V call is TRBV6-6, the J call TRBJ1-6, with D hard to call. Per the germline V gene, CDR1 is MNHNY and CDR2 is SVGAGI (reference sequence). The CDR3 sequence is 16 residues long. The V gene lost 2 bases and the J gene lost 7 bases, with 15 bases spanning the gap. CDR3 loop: CASSYGVDMRNSPLHF. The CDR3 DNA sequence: TGTGCCAGCAGTTACGGGGTGGATATGCGGAATTCACCCCTCCACTTT.

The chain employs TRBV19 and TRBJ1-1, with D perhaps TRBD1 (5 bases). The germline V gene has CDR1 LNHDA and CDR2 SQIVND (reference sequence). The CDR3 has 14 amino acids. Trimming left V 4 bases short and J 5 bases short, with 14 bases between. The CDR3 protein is CASSNVGTGTEAFF. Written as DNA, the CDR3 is TGTGCCAGTAGTAACGTTGGGACGGGGACTGAAGCTTTCTTT.

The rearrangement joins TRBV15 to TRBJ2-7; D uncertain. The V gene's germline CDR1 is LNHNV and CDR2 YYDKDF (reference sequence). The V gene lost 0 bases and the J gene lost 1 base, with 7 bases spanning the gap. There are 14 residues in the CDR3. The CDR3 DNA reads TGTGCCACCAGCAGAGATTGGGGTTCCTACGAGCAGTACTTC. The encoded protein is CATSRDWGSYEQYF.

The CDR3 spells CASSPAGMGYTF. CDR3 in DNA: TGTGCCAGCAGCCCCGCGGGTATGGGCTACACCTTC. V and J are TRBV6-5 and TRBJ1-2; D ambiguous. This CDR3 is 12 amino acids long. V lost 6 bases, J lost 8 bases, and 13 bases lay in between. Germline CDR1 is MNHEY and CDR2 is SVGAGI.

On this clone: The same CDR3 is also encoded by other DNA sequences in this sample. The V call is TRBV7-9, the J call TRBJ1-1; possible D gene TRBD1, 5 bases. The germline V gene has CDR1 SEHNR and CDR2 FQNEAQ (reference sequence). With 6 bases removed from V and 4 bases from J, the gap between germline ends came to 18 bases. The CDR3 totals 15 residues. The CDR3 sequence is CASSPPGGWGTEAFF. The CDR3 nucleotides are TGTGCCAGCAGTCCTCCGGGGGGTTGGGGCACTGAAGCTTTCTTT.

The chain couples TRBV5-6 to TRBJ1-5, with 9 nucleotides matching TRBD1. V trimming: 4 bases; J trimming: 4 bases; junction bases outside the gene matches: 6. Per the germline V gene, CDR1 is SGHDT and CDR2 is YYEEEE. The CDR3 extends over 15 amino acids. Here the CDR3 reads CASSALDRGNQPQHF. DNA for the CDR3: TGTGCCAGCAGCGCCCTTGACAGGGGGAATCAGCCCCAGCATTTT.

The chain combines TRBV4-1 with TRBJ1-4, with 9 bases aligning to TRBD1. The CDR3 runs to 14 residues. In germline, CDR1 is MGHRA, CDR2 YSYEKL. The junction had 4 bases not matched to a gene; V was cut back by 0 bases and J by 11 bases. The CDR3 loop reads CASSQEGQGLKLFF. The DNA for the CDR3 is TGCGCCAGCAGCCAAGAGGGACAGGGATTGAAACTGTTTTTT.

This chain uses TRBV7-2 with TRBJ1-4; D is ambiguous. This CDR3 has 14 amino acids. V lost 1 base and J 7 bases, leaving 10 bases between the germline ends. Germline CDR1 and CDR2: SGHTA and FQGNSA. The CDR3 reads CASSLGGRGEKLFF. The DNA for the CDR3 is TGTGCCAGCAGCTTAGGGGGTCGTGGTGAAAAACTGTTTTTT.

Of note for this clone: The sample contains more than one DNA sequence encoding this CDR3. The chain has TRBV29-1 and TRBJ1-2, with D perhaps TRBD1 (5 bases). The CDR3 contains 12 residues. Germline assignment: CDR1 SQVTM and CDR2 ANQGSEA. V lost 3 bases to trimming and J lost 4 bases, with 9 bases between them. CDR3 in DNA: TGCAGCGTTGAGGGTGGGACCTATGGCTACACCTTC. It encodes CSVEGGTYGYTF.

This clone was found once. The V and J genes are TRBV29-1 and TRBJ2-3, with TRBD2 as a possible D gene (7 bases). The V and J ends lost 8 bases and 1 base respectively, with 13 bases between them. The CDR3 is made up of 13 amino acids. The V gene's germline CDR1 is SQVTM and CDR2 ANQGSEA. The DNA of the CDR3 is TGCAGCTTGCGGGGGCCCGGCACAGATACGCAGTATTTT. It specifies CSLRGPGTDTQYF.

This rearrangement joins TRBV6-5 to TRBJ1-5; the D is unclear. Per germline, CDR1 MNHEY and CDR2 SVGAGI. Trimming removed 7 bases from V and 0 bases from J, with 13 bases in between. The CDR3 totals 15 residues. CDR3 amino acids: CASTLRTDSNQPQHF. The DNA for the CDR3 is TGTGCCAGCACTCTCCGGACGGATAGCAATCAGCCCCAGCATTTT.

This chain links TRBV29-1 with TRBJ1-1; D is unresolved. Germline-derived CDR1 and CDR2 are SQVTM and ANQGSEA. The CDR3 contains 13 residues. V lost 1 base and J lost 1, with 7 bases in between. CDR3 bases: TGCAGCGTTGAAGGGCCGAAGAACACTGAAGCTTTCTTT. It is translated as CSVEGPKNTEAFF. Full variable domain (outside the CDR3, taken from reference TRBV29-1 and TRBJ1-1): SAVISQKPSRDICQRGTSLTIQCQVDSQVTMMFWYRQQPGQSLTLIATANQGSEATYESGFVIDKFPISRPNLTFSTLTVSNMSPEDSSIYLCSVEGPKNTEAFFGQGTRLTVV.

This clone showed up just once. The CDR3 loop reads CASSRDGGGWDEQFF. CDR3 coding DNA: TGTGCCAGCAGCCGGGACGGAGGGGGATGGGATGAGCAGTTCTTC. This chain joins TRBV16 and TRBJ2-1; TRBD1 or TRBD2 may be the D gene (6 bases each). V lost 4 bases to trimming and J lost 8 bases, with 18 bases between them. Germline V CDR1 and CDR2: KGHSY, FQNENV. This CDR3 is 15 amino acids long.